The 27 T cell receptor beta chains given below trace back to one sample, sequenced in a study of sequential checkpoint blockade in melanoma. This sample's treatment: randomized to nivolumab then ipilimumab (arm A) or the reverse (arm B). The table came from immunoSEQ multiplex PCR; TCRdb's copy has only in-frame clones and leaves some out. Seen here are around 9,000 clones, about three fifths observed once, and the top ten hold roughly 43%. Sequenced here: CD8+ T cells sorted from blood (inferred from file names), sampled from a patient given nivolumab and ipilimumab in sequence. The receptors stem from a human donor with melanoma.

This chain links TRBV18 with TRBJ1-2; tentatively, D is TRBD1 (6 bases). This CDR3 region has 15 residues. CDR1 KGHSH and CDR2 LQKENI come from the germline V gene. The V end lost 3 bases, the J end lost 5 bases, and 16 bases lay between the germline ends. CDR3 bases: TGTGCCAGCTCACCGGAGAGGGGGATGGGGTATGGCTACACCTTC. This translates into CASSPERGMGYGYTF.

To note about this clone: This likely came from a read error, as a far larger clone is one base away. The same CDR3 also results from other DNA sequences found in this sample. This rearrangement joins TRBV7-9 to TRBJ2-5, with D uncertain. Looked up from germline, CDR1 is SEHNR and CDR2 is FQNEAQ (reference sequence). The CDR3 contains 15 residues. Trimming took 5 bases from V and 1 from J, leaving 14 bases between them. The DNA for the CDR3 is TGTGCCAGCAGCCAAGATAGAGGCACCCAAGAGACCCAGTACTTC. Its translation is CASSQDRGTQETQYF.

The chain uses TRBV27 and TRBJ1-3; D unresolved. Germline V gives CDR1 MNHEY, CDR2 SMNVEV (reference sequence). This CDR3 spans 14 amino acids. V gave up 2 bases and J gave up 0 bases, with 5 bases separating them. CDR3: CASSLTISGNTIYF. The CDR3 nucleotides are TGTGCCAGCAGTTTAACAATCTCTGGAAACACCATATATTTT.

This clone appeared once. The chain joins TRBV4-1 to TRBJ2-1, with TRBD2 identical over 9 bases. V trimming: 0 bases; J trimming: 5 bases; junction bases outside the gene matches: 5. Germline CDR1 reads MGHRA; CDR2 reads YSYEKL. The CDR3 contains 16 residues. This chain's CDR3 is CASSQDEGGRDNEQFF. The CDR3 DNA reads as TGCGCCAGCAGCCAAGATGAAGGCGGGAGGGACAATGAGCAGTTCTTC.

V gene TRBV7-9 combines with J gene TRBJ2-3; a weak D match, TRBD2 (5 bases). Germline V CDR1 and CDR2: SEHNR, FQNEAQ (reference sequence). Between the trimmed V and J ends, which lost 4 bases and 6 bases, there was a span of 14 bases. The CDR3 length is 14 residues. The CDR3 DNA reads as TGTGCCAGCAGCTCAGAACTGCGAGGGGATACGCAGTATTTT. Translation gives CASSSELRGDTQYF.

This clone was picked up a small number of times. This CDR3 is CASSEREYNEQFF. The CDR3 coding sequence is TGTGCCAGCAGTGAGCGGGAGTACAATGAGCAGTTCTTC. The chain employs TRBV6-4 and TRBJ2-1; 7 bases map to TRBD2. CDR3 length equals 13 residues. The trim removed 3 bases at V and 4 bases at J, leaving 0 bases unmatched. Germline V CDR1 and CDR2: MRHNA, SNTAGT.

Concerning this clone itself: The same CDR3 is also encoded by other DNA sequences in this sample. The gene calls are TRBV6-5 and TRBJ2-3; tentatively, D is TRBD1 (5 bases). Per the germline V gene, CDR1 is MNHEY and CDR2 is SVGAGI. V was clipped by 0 bases and J by 0 bases, with 10 bases between them. The CDR3 spans 16 residues. The CDR3 sequence is CASSYSGQGSTDTQYF. The CDR3 coding sequence is TGTGCCAGCAGTTACTCCGGGCAGGGAAGCACAGATACGCAGTATTTT.

Concerning this clone itself: This sample also contains other DNA sequences that code for the same CDR3. This chain uses TRBV6-5 with TRBJ2-7; 8 bases line up with TRBD2. Trimming at V came to 2 bases and at J to 0 bases, leaving 3 bases not matched to a gene. Looked up from germline, CDR1 is MNHEY and CDR2 is SVGAGI. CDR3 length: 15 residues. This CDR3 is CASSYGAGGSYEQYF. The DNA for the CDR3 is TGTGCCAGCAGTTACGGCGCGGGGGGCTCCTACGAGCAGTACTTC.

V gene TRBV4-2 combines with J gene TRBJ2-5; 8 nucleotides agree with TRBD2. The CDR3 loop spans 15 amino acids. Germline values: CDR1 LGHNA, CDR2 YNFKEQ. V shed 4 bases, J shed 10 bases, and the junction held 14 bases outside the gene matches. The CDR3 here is CASSPSAGGREGQYF. CDR3 nucleotide sequence: TGTGCCAGCAGCCCCTCGGCGGGGGGTCGGGAGGGCCAGTACTTC.

The chain carries TRBV4-1 and TRBJ1-2, with 8 nucleotides matching TRBD1. Trimming cost V 0 bases and J 4 bases; bases outside gene matches: 7. The CDR3 covers 16 residues. Germline V gives CDR1 MGHRA, CDR2 YSYEKL. The CDR3 loop reads CASSQDPQGVTYGYTF. In DNA, the CDR3 is TGCGCCAGCAGCCAAGATCCACAGGGGGTTACCTATGGCTACACCTTC.

Note on this clone: The identical CDR3 is also encoded by other nucleotide sequences in the sample. The V gene is TRBV28, the J gene TRBJ1-6; 9 positions agree with TRBD1. Trimming removed 4 bases from V and 5 bases from J; junction bases left unmatched: 0. Germline V gives CDR1 MDHEN, CDR2 SYDVKM. This CDR3 has 14 residues. The CDR3 protein is CASSWDRDNSPLHF. The CDR3 DNA follows: TGTGCCAGCAGTTGGGACAGGGATAATTCACCCCTCCACTTT.

This clone was counted a single time. V gene TRBV9 combines with J gene TRBJ2-1, with 8 bases matching TRBD1. The CDR3 contains 15 residues. The junction had 7 bases not matched to a gene; V was cut back by 0 bases and J by 8 bases. Germline V gene sequence: CDR1 SGDLS, CDR2 YYNGEE. The CDR3 bases are TGTGCCAGCAGCGTAGCGAGTGCAGGGGGCCATGAGCAGTTCTTC. Protein product: CASSVASAGGHEQFF.

This chain uses TRBV4-1 with TRBJ1-2; weak D call: TRBD1 (6 bases). The CDR3 spans 14 residues. V was trimmed by 0 bases and J by 6 bases, leaving 11 bases between them. Germline V gene sequence: CDR1 MGHRA, CDR2 YSYEKL. The CDR3 is CASSQDPAGDGYTF. The CDR3 nucleotides read TGCGCCAGCAGCCAAGATCCAGCAGGGGATGGCTACACCTTC.

The chain uses TRBV27 and TRBJ2-3; TRBD1 aligns across 12 bases. CDR3 size: 16 residues. CDR1 and CDR2 (germline): MNHEY, SMNVEV (reference sequence). The J segment lost 6 bases and the V segment lost 7 bases, leaving 11 bases of the junction unmatched. CDR3 coding DNA: TGTGCCAGCAATCGATATGGGACAGGGGGCGTCGATACGCAGTATTTT. It codes for CASNRYGTGGVDTQYF.

The V call is TRBV6-5, the J call TRBJ2-1; D gene ambiguous. Germline assignment: CDR1 MNHEY and CDR2 SVGAGI. The CDR3 covers 10 residues. V lost 4 bases and J 7 bases, leaving 2 bases between the germline ends. CDR3 amino acids: CASSLNEQFF. The CDR3 DNA reads TGTGCCAGCAGTTTAAATGAGCAGTTCTTC.

The V and J genes are TRBV18 and TRBJ1-5; D is unresolved. CDR1 and CDR2 (germline): KGHSH, LQKENI. V was cut by 7 bases and J by 0 bases, with 10 bases left in between. This CDR3 is built from 14 residues. The CDR3 nucleotides are TGTGCCAGCTGCCCGGTTAATAGCAATCAGCCCCAGCATTTT. The encoded protein is CASCPVNSNQPQHF. Complete variable domain (other parts from reference TRBV18 and TRBJ1-5): NAGVMQNPRHLVRRRGQEARLRCSPMKGHSHVYWYRQLPEEGLKFMVYLQKENIIDESGMPKERFSAEFPKEGPSILRIQQVVRGDSAAYFCASCPVNSNQPQHFGDGTRLSIL.

CDR3 loop: CASTQGGYNEQFF. The CDR3 DNA sequence: TGTGCCAGCACGCAGGGAGGCTACAATGAGCAGTTCTTC. The rearrangement links TRBV27 to TRBJ2-1, with a possible D match to TRBD2 (6 bases). Germline V CDR1 and CDR2: MNHEY, SMNVEV (reference sequence). The V and J ends lost 7 bases and 3 bases respectively, with 10 bases between them. This CDR3 comprises 13 residues.

This clone was observed a few times. A junction boundary mismatches the germline segment, possibly from a read error. This chain uses TRBV7-9 with TRBJ2-2, with 8 positions matching TRBD2. CDR1 is SEHNR, CDR2 FQNEAQ, per germline (reference sequence). The CDR3 runs 17 residues. The CDR3 nucleotides are TGCGCCAGCAGCCAAGAGTCGGGGGGGGCTTTAACCGGGGAGCTGTTTTTT. Translation gives CASSQESGGALTGELFF.

The V call is TRBV7-9, the J call TRBJ2-7; 7 bases are a match to TRBD2. Germline assignment: CDR1 SEHNR and CDR2 FQNEAQ (reference sequence). J was trimmed by 1 base and V by 0 bases; bases with no gene match: 0. The length of the CDR3 is 14 residues. The CDR3, as DNA: TGTGCCAGCAGCTTAGCGGGAGGGTCCTACGAGCAGTACTTC. It translates to CASSLAGGSYEQYF.

This sequence joins TRBV6-4 and TRBJ2-1; 7 bases are a match to TRBD1. The CDR3 is made up of 15 amino acids. Germline loops: CDR1 MRHNA, CDR2 SNTAGT. Trimming removed 0 bases from V and 7 bases from J; junction bases left unmatched: 6. In DNA, the CDR3 is TGTGCCAGCAGTGACTCCCGGACAGGATCGAATGAGCAGTTCTTC. It encodes CASSDSRTGSNEQFF.

This clone has a handful of counts. The chain uses TRBV7-2 and TRBJ1-5, with D unclear. CDR1 is SGHTA and CDR2 is FQGNSA in the germline V gene. The V end lost 6 bases, the J end lost 4 bases, and 25 bases lay between the germline ends. The CDR3 runs 18 residues. The CDR3 DNA follows: TGTGCCAGCAGTTACCTATACACGGCGGGGAGTAGAAATCAGCCCCAGCATTTT. Its translation: CASSYLYTAGSRNQPQHF.

The chain couples TRBV9 to TRBJ1-1, with TRBD1 matching over 8 bases. From germline, CDR1 is SGDLS and CDR2 YYNGEE. V was clipped by 2 bases and J by 3 bases; unmatched bases: 18. The CDR3 is 19 residues long. In DNA form, the CDR3 reads TGTGCCAGCAGCGTCGGGCCAATTCAGGACAGGGAAACGGACACTGAAGCTTTCTTT. As protein: CASSVGPIQDRETDTEAFF. The full variable domain, with the rest looked up from reference TRBV9 and TRBJ1-1, is DSGVTQTPKHLITATGQRVTLRCSPRSGDLSVYWYQQSLDQGLQFLIQYYNGEERAKGNILERFSAQQFPDLHSELNLSSLELGDSALYFCASSVGPIQDRETDTEAFFGQGTRLTVV.

The V call is TRBV7-2, the J call TRBJ1-1; 7 bases map to TRBD1. This CDR3 region has 14 residues. V lost 4 bases to trimming and J lost 3 bases; unmatched junction nucleotides: 5. From germline, CDR1 is SGHTA and CDR2 FQGNSA. The CDR3 DNA sequence: TGTGCCAGCAGCTCGACAGGGACTTACACTGAAGCTTTCTTT. Protein product: CASSSTGTYTEAFF. Variable domain in full (rest from reference TRBV7-2 and TRBJ1-1): GAGVSQSPSNKVTEKGKDVELRCDPISGHTALYWYRQSLGQGLEFLIYFQGNSAPDKSGLPSDRFSAERTGGSVSTLTIQRTQQEDSAVYLCASSSTGTYTEAFFGQGTRLTVV.

In its sample, this clone was seen a few times. V gene TRBV19 combines with J gene TRBJ1-2; 10 bases are shared with TRBD1. The CDR3 has 16 amino acids. With 7 bases clipped from V and 6 bases from J, the junction kept 14 bases outside the gene matches. CDR1 is LNHDA and CDR2 is SQIVND in the germline V gene (reference sequence). CDR3 nucleotide sequence: TGTGCCAGTACCGAGACAGGGGGCGCGTGGAAAAATGGCTACACCTTC. As protein: CASTETGGAWKNGYTF. The whole variable domain, remainder taken from reference TRBV19 and TRBJ1-2, is DGGITQSPKYLFRKEGQNVTLSCEQNLNHDAMYWYRQDPGQGLRLIYYSQIVNDFQKGDIAEGYSVSREKKESFPLTVTSAQKNPTAFYLCASTETGGAWKNGYTFGSGTRLTVV.

The V and J genes are TRBV6-4 and TRBJ1-1; D uncertain. CDR3 length equals 14 residues. The germline V gene has CDR1 MRHNA and CDR2 SNTAGT. Trimming took off 5 bases at V and 1 base at J, with 11 bases between the two ends. In DNA, the CDR3 is TGTGCCAGCAGTTACTTCACAGAGAACACTGAAGCTTTCTTT. The encoded protein is CASSYFTENTEAFF.

This clone was observed a handful of times. The V gene is TRBV5-1, the J gene TRBJ1-1, with D unresolved. CDR1 SGHRS and CDR2 YFSETQ come from the germline V gene. There are 13 residues in the CDR3. Trimming cost V 4 bases and J 10 bases, with 17 bases left between them. The CDR3 DNA follows: TGCGCCAGCAGCGAATTCGGGGATGGCGGAGCTTTCTTT. It yields the protein CASSEFGDGGAFF. The full variable domain, with the rest looked up from reference TRBV5-1 and TRBJ1-1, is KAGVTQTPRYLIKTRGQQVTLSCSPISGHRSVSWYQQTPGQGLQFLFEYFSETQRNKGNFPGRFSGRQFSNSRSEMNVSTLELGDSALYLCASSEFGDGGAFFGQGTRLTVV.

The rearrangement uses TRBV7-6 and TRBJ2-1; possible D gene TRBD2, 6 bases. V gave up 1 base and J gave up 5 bases, with 9 bases separating them. The CDR3 has 14 residues. Germline CDR1 SGHVS, CDR2 FNYEAQ. The CDR3 DNA follows: TGTGCCAGCAGCTTAGTGGGCGGGAACAATGAGCAGTTCTTC. It codes for CASSLVGGNNEQFF. Complete variable domain (other parts from reference TRBV7-6 and TRBJ2-1): GAGVSQSPRYKVTKRGQDVALRCDPISGHVSLYWYRQALGQGPEFLTYFNYEAQQDKSGLPNDRFSAERPEGSISTLTIQRTEQRDSAMYRCASSLVGGNNEQFFGPGTRLTVL.